The 9 T cell receptor beta chains below all came from one sample that was sequenced in a study of OX40 agonist ivuxolimab in advanced cancers. The table came from immunoSEQ multiplex PCR; TCRdb's copy has only in-frame clones and leaves some out. The table lists some 20,000 clones, 65% to 75% of them singletons. Here the sequenced sample was CD4+ or CD8+ T cells sorted from blood, taken in a trial of the OX40 agonist ivuxolimab. These receptors all stem from an adult with an advanced solid tumor such as melanoma, head and neck, liver or kidney cancer.

This clone was seen only a few times. This chain links TRBV19 with TRBJ1-1; D is perhaps TRBD1 (5 bases). Trimming cost V 1 base and J 3 bases, with 12 bases left between them. The CDR3 contains 15 residues. Germline V gives CDR1 LNHDA, CDR2 SQIVND (reference sequence). This CDR3 reads CASSIADSGHTEAFF. Here the CDR3 DNA reads TGTGCCAGTAGTATAGCCGACAGTGGGCACACTGAAGCTTTCTTT. The full variable domain, with the rest looked up from reference TRBV19 and TRBJ1-1, is DGGITQSPKYLFRKEGQNVTLSCEQNLNHDAMYWYRQDPGQGLRLIYYSQIVNDFQKGDIAEGYSVSREKKESFPLTVTSAQKNPTAFYLCASSIADSGHTEAFFGQGTRLTVV.

The rearrangement joins TRBV7-6 to TRBJ1-1; D may be TRBD1 (6 bases). This CDR3 has 14 amino acids. With 5 bases removed from V and 3 bases from J, the gap between germline ends came to 13 bases. Germline values: CDR1 SGHVS, CDR2 FNYEAQ. The CDR3, as DNA: TGTGCCAGCAGCCCGCCCAACAGGGACACTGAAGCTTTCTTT. It translates to CASSPPNRDTEAFF.

On this clone: The junction shows a germline mismatch at one end, possibly a read error. The chain carries TRBV4-3 and TRBJ2-7; 7 nucleotides match TRBD1. CDR1 LGHNA and CDR2 YSLEER come from the germline V gene. The CDR3 is made up of 18 amino acids. The CDR3 is CANSQDLTQQGLSYEQYF. The CDR3 DNA reads as TGCGCCAACAGCCAAGATCTAACTCAACAGGGGCTCTCCTACGAGCAGTACTTC.

The chain has TRBV27 and TRBJ2-3, with a tentative D call TRBD1 (5 bases). Per germline, CDR1 MNHEY and CDR2 SMNVEV (reference sequence). Trimming cost V 8 bases and J 1 base, with 10 bases left between them. This CDR3 region has 13 residues. The CDR3 bases are TGTGCCAGCGGACATATGGGCACAGATACGCAGTATTTT. Translated: CASGHMGTDTQYF.

CDR3 nucleotides: TGTGCCAGCAGTGTGGACCCCAGGGCATATAGCAATCAGCCCCAGCATTTT. It translates to CASSVDPRAYSNQPQHF. The J gene is TRBJ1-5, the V gene TRBV6-1; a possible D gene is TRBD1 (5 bases). The V gene's germline CDR1 is MNHNS and CDR2 SASEGT. The CDR3 has 17 residues. V shed 4 bases and J shed 0 bases, with 16 bases lying between them.

This clone was picked up a small number of times. The chain links TRBV9 to TRBJ1-5, with D possibly matching TRBD1 (6 bases). V was shortened by 4 bases and J by 6 bases, with 11 bases between the two germline ends. CDR1 and CDR2 from the germline V gene are SGDLS and YYNGEE. The CDR3 contains 13 residues. CDR3 bases: TGTGCCAGCAGCCCTACAGGGTCTCAGCCCCAGCATTTT. Translated: CASSPTGSQPQHF.

By share, this clone counts as medium-sized. The V and J genes are TRBV7-9 and TRBJ1-4, with 7 bases aligning to TRBD1. The CDR3 covers 15 residues. V shed 4 bases and J 4 bases; nucleotides not matched to a gene: 6. Germline V gene lookup returns CDR1 SEHNR and CDR2 FQNEAQ (reference sequence). In DNA, the CDR3 is TGTGCCAGCAGCTCCACCGGGACAGATAATGAAAAACTGTTTTTT. It is translated as CASSSTGTDNEKLFF.

This rearrangement joins TRBV12-5 to TRBJ1-5, with 9 positions matching TRBD1. The CDR3 is made up of 16 amino acids. Germline lookup yields CDR1 LGHNT and CDR2 FRNRAP. The trim removed 5 bases at V and 6 bases at J, leaving 11 bases unmatched. This chain's CDR3 is CASGPPGQGIFQPQHF. CDR3 nucleotide sequence: TGTGCTAGTGGTCCACCCGGACAGGGGATTTTTCAGCCCCAGCATTTT.

This clone appeared once. The CDR3 reads CASSVTSGSGSYEQYF. The CDR3, as DNA: TGTGCCAGCAGTGTAACTAGCGGGAGTGGGTCCTACGAGCAGTACTTC. The V gene is TRBV6-1, the J gene TRBJ2-7; 11 nucleotides match TRBD2. Looked up from germline, CDR1 is MNHNS and CDR2 is SASEGT. After removal of 4 bases from V and 1 base from J, the junction contained 6 bases not matched to a gene. The CDR3 totals 16 residues.